This paragraph covers one TCR beta chain sequence. What it binds is not known. The record originates from a study of untreated major depressive disorder. Study-wide points: Depressed patients' CD4+ T cells carried increased TRBV05-01 (Vbeta 5.1) usage versus control CD4+ T cells. Sequencing comparisons covered only three preselected Vbeta families.

TCRdb's copy holds only in-frame clones and misses some; the assay was immunoSEQ multiplex PCR. The table shows about 21,000 clones, with about nine tenths occurring only once. V shed 2 bases, J shed 4 bases, and the junction held 3 bases outside the gene matches. Looked up from germline, CDR1 is LGHNA and CDR2 is YSLEER. The CDR3 has 14 amino acids. Each depressed patient was matched pairwise with a non-depressed control on sex, age, current smoking status and body mass index. This clonotype originated in a woman aged 40 to 50 in good health. This chain connects TRBV4-3 to TRBJ1-1; 8 bases map to TRBD1. The sample comprised CD4+ T cells from PBMCs. The CDR3 loop reads CASSQTTGGTEAFF. The CDR3 DNA sequence: TGCGCCAGCAGCCAAACTACAGGGGGCACTGAAGCTTTCTTT.